The clone carrying this T cell receptor (beta chain) occurred once. No antigen is known for it. These data are taken from a study of cytomegalovirus exposure and HLA in healthy donors. Study-level results: Further analysis was carried out later, and it showed several of the most significant clusters appearing linked to common viral pathogens. Productive rates of about 87% or about 30% were seen for most TCR beta V segments in an earlier analysis. Researchers reportedly found TCR beta sequences accurately predicted most subjects' HLA-A and HLA-B alleles.

CDR1 LNHDA and CDR2 SQIVND come from the germline V gene (reference sequence). The CDR3 covers 14 residues. The V gene end was trimmed by 6 bases and the J gene end by 0 bases; junction bases not matched to a gene: 5. The PCR employed 60 Vbeta primers together with 13 Jbeta primers. Sequencing used immunoSEQ multiplex PCR; TCRdb keeps in-frame clones, though not all of them. Here the sample spans over 100,000 clones, roughly 80% being singletons. Material: PBMCs. The chain is built from TRBV19 and TRBJ2-7; TRBD1 agrees at 7 bases. This receptor was obtained from a female donor in good health and CMV-seronegative. The CDR3 here is CASRPGGSSYEQYF. The CDR3 DNA reads as TGTGCCAGTAGGCCAGGGGGAAGCTCCTACGAGCAGTACTTC.